The 20 T cell receptor beta chains below all came from one sample that was sequenced in a study of T cells after yellow fever vaccination. TCRdb fed the 5' RACE reads into MiXCR, producing one record per CDR3 protein. The sample contains hundreds of thousands of distinct CDR3 sequences, about 4% of which appear only once. Material: PBMCs, obtained 5 days after the yellow fever booster vaccination. These receptors were obtained from a young man who received the YFV17D yellow fever vaccine.

This clonotype occurred a few times. The chain has TRBV20-1 and TRBJ1-2; maybe TRBD1 (5 bases). The V and J ends lost 3 bases and 2 bases respectively, with 10 bases between them. The CDR3 loop spans 13 amino acids. CDR1 and CDR2 (germline): DFQATT, SNEGSKA (reference sequence). The CDR3 reads CSASARENYGYTF. DNA for the CDR3: TGCAGTGCTAGCGCCAGGGAAAACTATGGCTACACCTTC.

Only a few counts were recorded for this clonotype. The chain employs TRBV7-9 and TRBJ1-2; 7 bases fit TRBD1. Germline trimming cut 1 base from V and 0 bases from J; bases unmatched to any gene: 14. The CDR3 covers 19 residues. CDR1 SEHNR and CDR2 FQNEAQ come from the germline V gene (reference sequence). CDR3 amino acids: CASSLDPRDSFRANYGYTF. The CDR3 DNA sequence: TGTGCCAGCAGCTTAGACCCCCGGGACAGCTTCAGAGCTAACTATGGCTACACCTTC.

The V gene is TRBV25-1, the J gene TRBJ1-2; 7 bases line up with TRBD1. The CDR3 is 21 amino acids. V was clipped by 1 base and J by 5 bases; unmatched bases: 25. Germline V gene sequence: CDR1 MGHDK, CDR2 SYGVNS. The chain's CDR3 is CASSEWNRGLPSTPPQYGYTF. The CDR3 bases are TGTGCCAGCAGTGAATGGAACAGGGGTTTACCGTCTACACCACCCCAATATGGCTACACCTTC.

This clonotype was detected only a few times. The chain uses TRBV27 and TRBJ1-2; 9 nucleotides match TRBD1. The CDR3 runs to 13 residues. Germline CDR1 reads MNHEY; CDR2 reads SMNVEV (reference sequence). The ends lost 3 bases at V and 8 bases at J; junction bases unmatched: 4. The CDR3 protein is CASSFTGGAGYTF. DNA of the CDR3: TGTGCCAGCAGTTTTACAGGGGGCGCGGGCTACACCTTC.

This clonotype has a handful of counts. This chain uses TRBV12-3 or TRBV12-4 with TRBJ2-7; 10 positions agree with TRBD1. V dropped 5 bases and J dropped 6; count of bases not matched to a gene: 13. This CDR3 is 16 amino acids long. This CDR3 is CASSPRRGDRGTEQYF. The CDR3 DNA is TGTGCCAGCAGTCCCCGGCGGGGGGACAGGGGAACCGAGCAGTACTTC.

This clonotype was counted a few times. The chain couples TRBV4-3 to TRBJ2-3; 10 bases match TRBD2. Germline V gene lookup returns CDR1 LGHNA and CDR2 YSLEER. V was pared by 0 bases and J by 2 bases, with 17 bases of the junction left unmatched. This CDR3 comprises 21 residues. The DNA of the CDR3 is TGCGCCAGCAGCCAAGATATGGTATGGTACACGAGCGGGGGGGACACAGATACGCAGTATTTT. Translated: CASSQDMVWYTSGGDTDTQYF.

This clonotype was picked up a small number of times. The chain couples TRBV5-1 to TRBJ2-3; D is unclear. V dropped 3 bases and J dropped 2 bases, with 13 bases sitting between them. This CDR3 contains 15 residues. CDR1 and CDR2 from the germline V gene are SGHRS and YFSETQ. CDR3 nucleotides: TGCGCCAGCAGCTCACTACTGGCCGACACAGATACGCAGTATTTT. It codes for CASSSLLADTDTQYF.

The chain joins TRBV7-2 to TRBJ2-3; TRBD2 matches 10 bases. Unmatched junction bases numbered 7, after V lost 0 bases and J lost 4 bases. This CDR3 is 17 amino acids long. CDR1 and CDR2 from the germline V gene are SGHTA and FQGNSA. The CDR3 is CASSLAPLAGGPDTQYF. The CDR3, as DNA: TGTGCCAGCAGCTTAGCCCCCTTAGCGGGGGGTCCAGATACGCAGTATTTT.

This clonotype was observed a handful of times. The V gene is TRBV7-9, the J gene TRBJ1-1; no definite D call. Per germline, CDR1 SEHNR and CDR2 FQNEAQ (reference sequence). The CDR3 sequence is 10 residues long. V lost 1 base and J 11 bases, leaving 5 bases between the germline ends. CDR3 loop: CASSLEAAFF. CDR3 DNA sequence: TGTGCCAGCAGCTTAGAGGCGGCTTTCTTT.

The table lists this clonotype with a few counts. The chain joins TRBV20-1 to TRBJ2-7, with 10 bases lining up with TRBD2. Germline V gives CDR1 DFQATT, CDR2 SNEGSKA (reference sequence). This CDR3 has 16 amino acids. Unmatched junction bases numbered 11, after V lost 3 bases and J lost 3 bases. CDR3 residues: CSASTSSGGVVYEQYF. CDR3 coding DNA: TGCAGTGCTAGCACCTCTAGCGGGGGTGTAGTCTACGAGCAGTACTTC.

The chain carries TRBV7-2 and TRBJ2-5, with a tentative D call TRBD1 (6 bases). The CDR3 totals 14 residues. Trimming pared 3 bases from V and 1 base from J, leaving 9 bases between. Germline CDR1 SGHTA, CDR2 FQGNSA. The CDR3 bases are TGTGCCAGCAGCTTCCAGGGGTTCCAAGAGACCCAGTACTTC. Encoded protein: CASSFQGFQETQYF. Filled out from reference TRBV7-2 and TRBJ2-5, the complete variable domain reads GAGVSQSPSNKVTEKGKDVELRCDPISGHTALYWYRQSLGQGLEFLIYFQGNSAPDKSGLPSDRFSAERTGGSVSTLTIQRTQQEDSAVYLCASSFQGFQETQYFGPGTRLLVL.

The chain carries TRBV2 and TRBJ2-3; no clear D. V shed 6 bases and J shed 2 bases, with 12 bases lying between them. The CDR3 has 14 residues. CDR1 SNHLY and CDR2 FYNNEI come from the germline V gene. CDR3 in DNA: TGTGCCAGCAGGACCCGGGCCTTCACAGATACGCAGTATTTT. Its translation is CASRTRAFTDTQYF.

The chain couples TRBV10-2 to TRBJ2-7; either TRBD1 or TRBD2 may supply D (5 bases each). This CDR3 comprises 14 residues. Germline V lookup: CDR1 WSHSY, CDR2 SAAADI. V was clipped by 10 bases and J by 1 base, with 17 bases between them. The CDR3 sequence is CATAGTSLSYEQYF. Here the CDR3 DNA reads TGCGCCACCGCCGGGACGTCGCTATCCTACGAGCAGTACTTC.

This clonotype has ten or more counts. The chain recombines TRBV5-5 with TRBJ1-5; 11 bases fit TRBD1. CDR3 length: 15 residues. The germline CDR1 and CDR2 sequences are SGHKS and YYEKEE (reference sequence). The trim removed 5 bases at V and 7 bases at J, leaving 8 bases unmatched. In DNA form, the CDR3 reads TGTGCCAGCAGGTCGGACAGGGGGCCGGGGCAGCCCCAGCATTTT. Translating gives CASRSDRGPGQPQHF.

In this sample, this clonotype turned up a few times. This sequence joins TRBV12-3 or TRBV12-4 and TRBJ2-1; the match to TRBD1 covers 9 bases. The CDR3 runs to 14 residues. After removal of 11 bases from V and 5 bases from J, the junction contained 10 bases not matched to a gene. CDR3 bases: TGTGCCTCGAGCCGGGACAGGGTTAACAATGAGCAGTTCTTC. It yields the protein CASSRDRVNNEQFF.

This clonotype came up many times. V is TRBV3-1 and J is TRBJ2-7; a weak D match, TRBD1 (5 bases). Germline values: CDR1 LGHDT, CDR2 YNNKEL (reference sequence). With 4 bases removed from V and 11 bases from J, the gap between germline ends came to 18 bases. CDR3 length: 13 residues. The CDR3 protein is CASSLQGVREKYF. In DNA, the CDR3 is TGTGCCAGCAGCCTCCAAGGGGTCCGTGAGAAGTACTTC.

The chain employs TRBV19 and TRBJ1-5; the match to TRBD1 covers 8 bases. The CDR3 extends over 13 amino acids. V trimming: 4 bases; J trimming: 7 bases; junction bases outside the gene matches: 3. Germline V lookup: CDR1 LNHDA, CDR2 SQIVND (reference sequence). In DNA, the CDR3 is TGTGCCAGTAGTACGGACAGGGACCAGCCCCAGCATTTT. Protein: CASSTDRDQPQHF.

This chain connects TRBV12-3 or TRBV12-4 to TRBJ2-6; no definite D call. Trimming stripped 9 bases from V and 1 base from J, with 4 bases between. CDR3 size: 12 residues. CDR3 DNA sequence: TGTGCCAGGGGATCTGGGGCCAACGTCCTGACTTTC. Protein sequence: CARGSGANVLTF.

This clonotype was recorded at least ten times. The chain combines TRBV7-2 with TRBJ2-1; 7 bases line up with TRBD2. The length of the CDR3 is 16 residues. The germline V gene has CDR1 SGHTA and CDR2 FQGNSA. Trimming took 1 base from V and 8 from J; bases not matched to a gene: 11. CDR3 sequence: CASSLVLQRGGYEQFF. In DNA form, the CDR3 reads TGTGCCAGCAGCTTAGTTCTCCAGCGGGGTGGGTATGAGCAGTTCTTC. Full variable domain (rest looked up from reference TRBV7-2 and TRBJ2-1): GAGVSQSPSNKVTEKGKDVELRCDPISGHTALYWYRQSLGQGLEFLIYFQGNSAPDKSGLPSDRFSAERTGGSVSTLTIQRTQQEDSAVYLCASSLVLQRGGYEQFFGPGTRLTVL.

The chain is built from TRBV2 and TRBJ2-1; 8 nucleotides agree with TRBD2. This CDR3 comprises 15 residues. The germline gives CDR1 SNHLY, CDR2 FYNNEI. The V gene end was trimmed by 5 bases and the J gene end by 9 bases; junction bases not matched to a gene: 12. Here the CDR3 reads CASSPTPGGLGEQFF. The CDR3 DNA reads TGTGCCAGCAGTCCAACCCCGGGGGGGCTTGGTGAGCAGTTCTTC.